This passage covers 21 T cell receptor beta chains from one sample sequenced in a study of shared clonotypes between healthy human individuals. Produced via immunoSEQ multiplex PCR; TCRdb's table is partial and in-frame only. The table lists 330,000 or so clones, less than 85% of them singletons, with about a tenth in the top ten. Source material: memory CD4+ T cells sorted from blood. Subset of the sample: CD45RA-negative fraction. The receptors here all came from a man aged 30 to 45 in good health.

This clone was seen only a few times. The V gene is TRBV30, the J gene TRBJ1-4; D not resolved. There are 14 residues in the CDR3. The ends were cut back, 0 bases at V and 3 bases at J, with 8 bases in the middle. Germline V gene data show CDR1 as GTSNPN and CDR2 as SVGIG (reference sequence). The CDR3 DNA is TGTGCCTGGAGTGTATCATCCGCTAATGAAAAACTGTTTTTT. This gives the protein CAWSVSSANEKLFF.

CDR3: CASSLVNTIYF. The DNA of the CDR3 is TGTGCCAGCAGCCTCGTAAACACCATATATTTT. J is TRBJ1-3 and V is TRBV28; D is ambiguous. Deletions cut 6 bases from V and 6 bases from J, with 6 bases between. CDR3 length: 11 amino acids. From germline, CDR1 is MDHEN and CDR2 SYDVKM. The variable domain in full, with the rest retrieved from reference TRBV28 and TRBJ1-3, is DVKVTQSSRYLVKRTGEKVFLECVQDMDHENMFWYRQDPGLGLRLIYFSYDVKMKEKGDIPEGYSVSREKKERFSLILESASTNQTSMYLCASSLVNTIYFGEGSWLTVV.

The CDR3 region is CASSLSGLNTGELFF. CDR3 sequence (DNA): TGTGCCAGCAGTTTGTCGGGCCTAAACACCGGGGAGCTGTTTTTT. The chain combines TRBV28 with TRBJ2-2, with D uncertain. The CDR3 is 15 amino acids. Germline CDR1 reads MDHEN; CDR2 reads SYDVKM. Trimming took 3 bases from V and 2 from J, leaving 10 bases between them.

This clone was seen only a few times. The chain joins TRBV5-1 to TRBJ2-1; perhaps TRBD2 as D (7 bases). The CDR3 spans 15 residues. With 4 bases removed from V and 7 bases from J, the gap between germline ends came to 18 bases. CDR1 is SGHRS and CDR2 is YFSETQ in the germline V gene. CDR3 protein: CASSPPRGAVNEQFF. Here the CDR3 DNA reads TGCGCCAGCAGCCCCCCCCGGGGGGCGGTTAATGAGCAGTTCTTC.

CDR3 coding DNA: TGTGCCAGCACCCCCGGGTACGAGCAGTACTTC. Protein: CASTPGYEQYF. The chain combines TRBV7-9 with TRBJ2-7; D call uncertain. Trimming removed 7 bases from V and 4 bases from J, with 8 bases in between. Germline CDR1 reads SEHNR; CDR2 reads FQNEAQ (reference sequence). This CDR3 is 11 amino acids long.

This chain uses TRBV18 with TRBJ2-1; 8 bases map to TRBD2. The CDR3 covers 17 residues. Trimming took 4 bases from V and 4 from J; bases not matched to a gene: 12. Per germline, CDR1 KGHSH and CDR2 LQKENI. The CDR3: CASSLLQAGAGYNEQFF. In DNA, the CDR3 is TGTGCCAGCTCACTACTCCAAGCGGGAGCGGGTTACAATGAGCAGTTCTTC.

This clone was observed a single time. This likely came from a read error, as a far larger clone is one base away. This same CDR3 is encoded by further DNA sequences in the sample. This sequence joins TRBV6-1 and TRBJ1-5; D may be TRBD1 (5 bases). Germline loops: CDR1 MNHNS, CDR2 SASEGT. The CDR3 has 16 amino acids. The CDR3 reads CASSESDYGAGQPQHF. CDR3 DNA: TGTGCTAGCAGTGAATCAGACTACGGGGCTGGACAGCCCCAGCATTTT.

In this sample, this clone turned up once. This chain joins TRBV6-5 and TRBJ2-5; 12 nucleotides line up with TRBD1. Trimming removed 6 bases from V and 7 bases from J; junction bases left unmatched: 6. This CDR3 comprises 14 residues. Germline lookup yields CDR1 MNHEY and CDR2 SVGAGI. The CDR3 nucleotides are TGTGCCAGCAGACCAGGGACAGGGGGCCTGACCCAGTACTTC. Translated, it gives CASRPGTGGLTQYF.

This rearrangement joins TRBV11-2 to TRBJ1-1; D perhaps matches TRBD1 (5 bases). The CDR3 covers 13 residues. CDR1 and CDR2 from the germline V gene are SGHAT and FQNNGV. Trimming removed 5 bases from V and 6 bases from J, with 13 bases in between. CDR3 bases: TGTGCCAGCAGCCACGGCGGGACCGCTGAAGCTTTCTTT. Translation: CASSHGGTAEAFF.

The chain carries TRBV7-8 and TRBJ2-7; a possible D gene is TRBD2 (6 bases). The CDR3 extends over 15 amino acids. Between the trimmed V and J ends, which lost 6 bases and 4 bases, there was a span of 19 bases. Germline V gene data show CDR1 as SGHVS and CDR2 as FQNEAQ. The CDR3 sequence: CASSNRRGLGYEQYF. The CDR3 DNA reads TGTGCCAGCAGTAATAGGAGGGGTTTGGGATACGAGCAGTACTTC.

CDR3 sequence (DNA): TGCGCCAGCAGCTTGACAGGGGCGTCCTATAATTCACCCCTCCACTTT. Translating it yields CASSLTGASYNSPLHF. The chain uses TRBV5-1 and TRBJ1-6; 7 nucleotides align to TRBD1. J lost 1 base, V lost 1 base, and 2 bases had no gene match. CDR1 and CDR2 from the germline V gene are SGHRS and YFSETQ. This CDR3 has 16 residues.

The rearrangement joins TRBV29-1 to TRBJ2-5; no clear D gene. V was trimmed by 1 base and J by 6 bases, leaving 18 bases between them. The CDR3 totals 15 residues. Per the germline V gene, CDR1 is SQVTM and CDR2 is ANQGSEA. CDR3 coding DNA: TGCAGCGTTGAAGGTAGCAGCAAAAGTCCGCAGACCCAGTACTTC. Its protein product is CSVEGSSKSPQTQYF.

This chain joins TRBV27 and TRBJ2-5; TRBD2 is a possible D gene (5 bases). V was shortened by 5 bases and J by 1 base, with 8 bases between the two germline ends. Germline CDR1 and CDR2: MNHEY and SMNVEV (reference sequence). The CDR3 is made up of 13 amino acids. CDR3 sequence (DNA): TGTGCCAGCAGTACTAGGTCCCAAGAGACCCAGTACTTC. The encoded protein is CASSTRSQETQYF.

About this clone itself: This same CDR3 is encoded by further DNA sequences in the sample. The V and J genes are TRBV20-1 and TRBJ2-1; unclear D gene. V was shortened by 2 bases and J by 4 bases, with 3 bases between the two germline ends. Germline V gene sequence: CDR1 DFQATT, CDR2 SNEGSKA (reference sequence). The CDR3 has 11 amino acids. CDR3 DNA: TGCAGTGCTAGACAGTACAATGAGCAGTTCTTC. This gives the protein CSARQYNEQFF.

This clone came up once. The chain is built from TRBV6-1 and TRBJ2-1; tentatively, D is TRBD1 (5 bases). Trimming removed 4 bases from V and 15 bases from J, with 19 bases in between. The CDR3 has 13 amino acids. Germline V gene sequence: CDR1 MNHNS, CDR2 SASEGT. The chain's CDR3 is CASSVGRVGSPFF. The CDR3 coding sequence is TGTGCCAGCAGTGTCGGCAGGGTCGGGTCTCCGTTCTTC.

This chain joins TRBV5-1 and TRBJ2-3; tentatively, D is TRBD2 (6 bases). This CDR3 region has 14 residues. V was clipped by 4 bases and J by 4 bases, with 13 bases between them. Germline V lookup: CDR1 SGHRS, CDR2 YFSETQ. CDR3 sequence (DNA): TGCGCCAGCAGCCCATTGACTAGGGCAGATACGCAGTATTTT. This gives the protein CASSPLTRADTQYF.

The V call is TRBV5-8, the J call TRBJ2-7; the D is unclear. The CDR3 runs 9 residues. Looked up from germline, CDR1 is SGHTS and CDR2 is YDEGEE. V lost 3 bases to trimming and J lost 9 bases, with 4 bases between them. CDR3 protein: CASSSAQYF. CDR3 bases: TGTGCCAGCAGCTCCGCGCAGTACTTC.

This clone has just a few counts. V usage is TRBV2 and J usage is TRBJ1-1; no clear D gene. V lost 4 bases, J lost 0 bases, and 6 bases lay in between. CDR1 and CDR2 from the germline V gene are SNHLY and FYNNEI. There are 13 residues in the CDR3. The chain's CDR3 is CASSVEMNTEAFF. The CDR3 DNA reads TGTGCCAGCAGTGTTGAGATGAACACTGAAGCTTTCTTT.

The rearrangement links TRBV18 to TRBJ2-1; a weak D match, TRBD1 (6 bases). V was trimmed by 6 bases and J by 5 bases, leaving 17 bases between them. The CDR3 is made up of 15 amino acids. Germline CDR1 and CDR2: KGHSH and LQKENI. The CDR3 nucleotides read TGTGCCAGCTCCCAGGAGACAGGAGCAAACAATGAGCAGTTCTTC. This gives the protein CASSQETGANNEQFF.

The table lists this clone with a few counts. The chain is built from TRBV5-1 and TRBJ2-2; D call uncertain. The germline V gene encodes CDR1 SGHRS and CDR2 YFSETQ. There are 17 residues in the CDR3. The V and J ends lost 0 bases and 6 bases respectively, with 18 bases between them. The CDR3 DNA reads TGCGCCAGCAGCTTGGCCGGGCAGGCTGAAACCGCCGGGGAGCTGTTTTTT. Residues: CASSLAGQAETAGELFF.

The rearrangement joins TRBV11-2 to TRBJ2-7; D is possibly TRBD1 or TRBD2 (5 bases each). Per the germline V gene, CDR1 is SGHAT and CDR2 is FQNNGV. The CDR3 consists of 11 residues. V lost 10 bases, J lost 6 bases, and 13 bases lay in between. CDR3 DNA sequence: TGTGCCACCCTCCGGGGCCTCGAGCAGTACTTC. Its translation: CATLRGLEQYF. The variable domain in full, with the rest retrieved from reference TRBV11-2 and TRBJ2-7, is EAGVAQSPRYKIIEKRQSVAFWCNPISGHATLYWYQQILGQGPKLLIQFQNNGVVDDSQLPKDRFSAERLKGVDSTLKIQPAKLEDSAVYLCATLRGLEQYFGPGTRLTVT.